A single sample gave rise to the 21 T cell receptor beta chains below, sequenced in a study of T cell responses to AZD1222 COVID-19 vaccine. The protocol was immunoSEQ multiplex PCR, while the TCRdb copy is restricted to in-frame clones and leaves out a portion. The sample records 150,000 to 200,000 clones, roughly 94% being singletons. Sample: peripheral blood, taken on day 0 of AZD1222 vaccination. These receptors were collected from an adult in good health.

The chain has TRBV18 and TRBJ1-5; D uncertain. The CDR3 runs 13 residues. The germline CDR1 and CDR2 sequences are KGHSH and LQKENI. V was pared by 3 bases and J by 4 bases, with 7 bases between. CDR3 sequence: CASSPATNQPQHF. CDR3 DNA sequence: TGTGCCAGCTCACCCGCCACAAATCAGCCCCAGCATTTT.

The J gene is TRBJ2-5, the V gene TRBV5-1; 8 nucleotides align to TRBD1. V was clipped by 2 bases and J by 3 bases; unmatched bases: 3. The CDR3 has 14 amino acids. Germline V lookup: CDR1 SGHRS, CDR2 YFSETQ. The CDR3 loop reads CASSLSTGEETQYF. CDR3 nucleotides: TGCGCCAGCAGCTTATCGACAGGGGAAGAGACCCAGTACTTC. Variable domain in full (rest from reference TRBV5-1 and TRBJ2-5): KAGVTQTPRYLIKTRGQQVTLSCSPISGHRSVSWYQQTPGQGLQFLFEYFSETQRNKGNFPGRFSGRQFSNSRSEMNVSTLELGDSALYLCASSLSTGEETQYFGPGTRLLVL.

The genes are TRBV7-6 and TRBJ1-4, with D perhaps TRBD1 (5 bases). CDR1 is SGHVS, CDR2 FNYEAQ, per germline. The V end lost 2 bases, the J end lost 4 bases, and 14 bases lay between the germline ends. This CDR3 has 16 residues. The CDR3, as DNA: TGTGCCAGCAGCTTACCCCCCGGGGGAATTAATGAAAAACTGTTTTTT. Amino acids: CASSLPPGGINEKLFF.

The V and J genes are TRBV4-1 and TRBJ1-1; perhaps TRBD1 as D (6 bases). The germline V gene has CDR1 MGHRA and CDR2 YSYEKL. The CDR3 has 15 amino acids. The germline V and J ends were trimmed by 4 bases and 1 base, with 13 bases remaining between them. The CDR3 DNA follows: TGCGCCAGCAGCCCAAACAGGGCCTCGAACACTGAAGCTTTCTTT. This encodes CASSPNRASNTEAFF.

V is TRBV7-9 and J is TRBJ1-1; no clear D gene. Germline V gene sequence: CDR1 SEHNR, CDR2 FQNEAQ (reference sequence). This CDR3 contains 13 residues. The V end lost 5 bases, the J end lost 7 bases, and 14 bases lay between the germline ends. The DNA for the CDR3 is TGTGCCAGCAGCCAAGGAGGAAATAATGAAGCTTTCTTT. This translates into CASSQGGNNEAFF.

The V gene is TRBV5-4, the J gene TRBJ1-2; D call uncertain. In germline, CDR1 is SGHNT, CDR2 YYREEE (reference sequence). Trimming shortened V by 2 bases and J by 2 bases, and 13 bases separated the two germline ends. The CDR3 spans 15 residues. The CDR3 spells CASSLGSALNYGYTF. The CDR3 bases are TGTGCCAGCAGCTTAGGGTCAGCCCTCAACTATGGCTACACCTTC. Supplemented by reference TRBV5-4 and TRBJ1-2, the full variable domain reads ETGVTQSPTHLIKTRGQQVTLRCSSQSGHNTVSWYQQALGQGPQFIFQYYREEENGRGNFPPRFSGLQFPNYSSELNVNALELDDSALYLCASSLGSALNYGYTFGSGTRLTVV.

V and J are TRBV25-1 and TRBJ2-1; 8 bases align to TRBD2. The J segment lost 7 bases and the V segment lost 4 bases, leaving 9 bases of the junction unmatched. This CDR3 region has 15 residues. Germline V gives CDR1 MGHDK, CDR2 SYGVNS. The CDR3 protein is CASSVPGLVWNEQFF. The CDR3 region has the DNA TGTGCCAGCAGTGTTCCGGGACTAGTGTGGAATGAGCAGTTCTTC.

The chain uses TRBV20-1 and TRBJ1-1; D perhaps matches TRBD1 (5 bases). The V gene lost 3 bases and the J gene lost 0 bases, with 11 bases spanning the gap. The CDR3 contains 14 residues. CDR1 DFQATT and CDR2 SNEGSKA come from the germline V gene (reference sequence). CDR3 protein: CSASKGAMNTEAFF. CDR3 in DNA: TGCAGTGCTAGTAAAGGGGCTATGAACACTGAAGCTTTCTTT.

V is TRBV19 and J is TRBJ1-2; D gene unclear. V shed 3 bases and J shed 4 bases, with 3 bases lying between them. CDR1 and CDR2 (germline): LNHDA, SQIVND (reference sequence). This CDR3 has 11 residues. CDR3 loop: CASSMAYGYTF. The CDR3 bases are TGTGCCAGTAGTATGGCCTATGGCTACACCTTC.

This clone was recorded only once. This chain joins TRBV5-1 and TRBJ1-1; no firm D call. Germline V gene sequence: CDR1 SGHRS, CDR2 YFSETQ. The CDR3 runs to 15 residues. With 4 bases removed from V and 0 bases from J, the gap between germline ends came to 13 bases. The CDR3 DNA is TGCGCCAGCAGCCAGATCCGGGCCTTGAACACTGAAGCTTTCTTT. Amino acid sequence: CASSQIRALNTEAFF. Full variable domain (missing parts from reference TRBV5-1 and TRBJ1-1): KAGVTQTPRYLIKTRGQQVTLSCSPISGHRSVSWYQQTPGQGLQFLFEYFSETQRNKGNFPGRFSGRQFSNSRSEMNVSTLELGDSALYLCASSQIRALNTEAFFGQGTRLTVV.

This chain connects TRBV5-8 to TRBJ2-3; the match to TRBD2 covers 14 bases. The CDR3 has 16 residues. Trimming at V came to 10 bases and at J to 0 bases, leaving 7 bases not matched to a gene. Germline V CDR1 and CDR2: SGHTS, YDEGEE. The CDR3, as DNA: TGTGCCTCCCGACTAGCGGGAGGGCTTAGCACAGATACGCAGTATTTT. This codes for CASRLAGGLSTDTQYF.

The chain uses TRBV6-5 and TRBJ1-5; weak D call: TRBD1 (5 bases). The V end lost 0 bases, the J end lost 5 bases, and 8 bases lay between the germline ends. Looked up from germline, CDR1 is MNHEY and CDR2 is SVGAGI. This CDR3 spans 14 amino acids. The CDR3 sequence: CASSYSTDYQPQHF. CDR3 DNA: TGTGCCAGCAGTTACTCGACAGACTATCAGCCCCAGCATTTT.

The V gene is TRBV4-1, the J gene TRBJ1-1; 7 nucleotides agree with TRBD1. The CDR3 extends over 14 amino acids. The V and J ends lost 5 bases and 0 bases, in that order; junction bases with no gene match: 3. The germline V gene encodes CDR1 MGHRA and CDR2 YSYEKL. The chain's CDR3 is CASSRQGMNTEAFF. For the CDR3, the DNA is TGCGCCAGCAGCAGACAGGGAATGAACACTGAAGCTTTCTTT.

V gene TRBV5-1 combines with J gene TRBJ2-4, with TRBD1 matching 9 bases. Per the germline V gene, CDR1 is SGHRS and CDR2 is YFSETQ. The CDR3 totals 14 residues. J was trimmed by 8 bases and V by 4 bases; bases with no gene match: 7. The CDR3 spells CASSAGQGRDIQYF. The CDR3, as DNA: TGCGCCAGCAGCGCCGGACAGGGGAGGGACATTCAGTACTTC.

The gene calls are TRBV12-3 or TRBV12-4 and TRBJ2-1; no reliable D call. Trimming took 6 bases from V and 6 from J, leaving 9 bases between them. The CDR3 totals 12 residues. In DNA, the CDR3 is TGTGCCAGCAGATCTCTAGGCAATGAGCAGTTCTTC. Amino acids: CASRSLGNEQFF.

The CDR3 sequence is CASRPESSYNEQFF. The CDR3, as DNA: TGTGCCAGCAGACCGGAAAGCTCCTACAATGAGCAGTTCTTC. The genes are TRBV7-8 and TRBJ2-1; no firm D call. The CDR3 runs to 14 residues. Germline V gene data show CDR1 as SGHVS and CDR2 as FQNEAQ. V was cut by 6 bases and J by 0 bases, with 9 bases left in between.

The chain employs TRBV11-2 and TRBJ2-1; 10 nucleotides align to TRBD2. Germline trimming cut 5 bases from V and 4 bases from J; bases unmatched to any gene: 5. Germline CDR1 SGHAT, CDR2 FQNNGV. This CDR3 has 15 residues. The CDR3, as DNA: TGTGCCAGCAGCCGGAGCGGGGGGGGTTACAATGAGCAGTTCTTC. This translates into CASSRSGGGYNEQFF.

CDR3 DNA sequence: TGTGCCAGCAGCCAAGATTACGGAGCTTTCTTT. It codes for CASSQDYGAFF. J is TRBJ1-1 and V is TRBV3-1 (or the pseudogene TRBV3-2); D is ambiguous. Trimming removed 0 bases from V and 10 bases from J, with 6 bases in between. Germline V gene data show CDR1 as LGHDT and CDR2 as YNNKEL (reference sequence). This CDR3 comprises 11 residues.

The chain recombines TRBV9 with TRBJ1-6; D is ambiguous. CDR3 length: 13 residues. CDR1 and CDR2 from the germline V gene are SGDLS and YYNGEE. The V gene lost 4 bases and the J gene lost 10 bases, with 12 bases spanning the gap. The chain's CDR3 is CASSPHLVSPLHF. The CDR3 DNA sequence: TGTGCCAGCAGCCCGCACTTGGTGTCACCCCTCCACTTT.

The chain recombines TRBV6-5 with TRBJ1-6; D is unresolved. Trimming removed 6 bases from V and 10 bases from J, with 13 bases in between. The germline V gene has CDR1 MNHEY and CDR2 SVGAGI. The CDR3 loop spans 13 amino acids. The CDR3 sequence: CASSSGHPSPLHF. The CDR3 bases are TGTGCCAGCAGCTCCGGGCATCCATCACCCCTCCACTTT.

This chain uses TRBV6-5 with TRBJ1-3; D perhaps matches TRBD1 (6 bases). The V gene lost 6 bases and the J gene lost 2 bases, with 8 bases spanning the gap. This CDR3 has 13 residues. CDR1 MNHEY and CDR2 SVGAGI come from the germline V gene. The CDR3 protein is CASREGAGNTIYF. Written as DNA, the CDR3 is TGTGCCAGCAGGGAGGGGGCTGGAAACACCATATATTTT.